These 10 T cell receptor beta chains were sequenced from one sample in a study of T-cell reconstitution after alpha-beta-depleted transplantation in children. Unique molecular identifiers were used in preparing the TCRbeta library. TCRdb passed the PCR reads through MiXCR, listing each CDR3 protein once. The data contain about a million distinct CDR3 sequences, 25% to 30% of them seen just once; the ten biggest clones take up about 28%. This specimen consisted of PBMCs, mostly from graft donor cells, obtained 360 days after TCRalphabeta/CD19-depleted stem cell transplant. The receptors derive from a boy younger than two who had a stem cell transplant for SCID, so the T cells may come from the graft donor.

This clonotype was seen many times. The chain employs TRBV15 and TRBJ2-3; TRBD1 matches 8 bases. The CDR3 runs to 15 residues. J was trimmed by 4 bases and V by 1 base; bases with no gene match: 4. Germline V gives CDR1 LNHNV, CDR2 YYDKDF (reference sequence). In DNA form, the CDR3 reads TGTGCCACCAGCAGAGTACAGGGGGTCGCAGATACGCAGTATTTT. This sequence encodes CATSRVQGVADTQYF.

The chain is built from TRBV5-1 and TRBJ1-5, with D hard to call. The V end lost 2 bases, the J end lost 3 bases, and 6 bases lay between the germline ends. There are 13 residues in the CDR3. The germline V gene encodes CDR1 SGHRS and CDR2 YFSETQ. CDR3 DNA: TGCGCCAGCAGCTTACCAGTCAATCAGCCCCAGCATTTT. This translates into CASSLPVNQPQHF.

The rearrangement uses TRBV6-2 or TRBV6-3 and TRBJ2-7; TRBD1 agrees at 7 bases. V was pared by 5 bases and J by 4 bases, with 8 bases of the junction left unmatched. Germline V gene data show CDR1 as MNHEY and CDR2 as SVGEGT. The length of the CDR3 is 14 residues. CDR3 residues: CASSPAGGTYEQYF. CDR3 nucleotides: TGTGCCAGCAGTCCCGCAGGGGGTACGTACGAGCAGTACTTC.

The V and J genes are TRBV4-1 and TRBJ1-4; D is possibly TRBD1 (6 bases). This CDR3 has 15 residues. V was clipped by 7 bases and J by 4 bases, with 16 bases between them. The germline CDR1 and CDR2 sequences are MGHRA and YSYEKL. The CDR3 protein is CASTHATGINEKLFF. For the CDR3, the DNA is TGCGCCAGCACCCACGCTACAGGGATTAATGAAAAACTGTTTTTT.

V and J are TRBV20-1 and TRBJ2-7; a possible D gene is TRBD1 (6 bases). Germline V gene lookup returns CDR1 DFQATT and CDR2 SNEGSKA (reference sequence). The CDR3 has 13 residues. Between the trimmed V and J ends, which lost 3 bases and 3 bases, there was a span of 12 bases. The CDR3 sequence is CSARDRGIYEQYF. CDR3 coding DNA: TGCAGTGCTAGGGACAGAGGGATCTACGAGCAGTACTTC.

This chain uses TRBV12-3 or TRBV12-4 with TRBJ2-1; 7 nucleotides align to TRBD1. The CDR3 is 15 residues long. The junction had 5 bases not matched to a gene; V was cut back by 2 bases and J by 4 bases. DNA for the CDR3: TGTGCCAGCAGTTTACCCAGGGGGATTTACAATGAGCAGTTCTTC. It is translated as CASSLPRGIYNEQFF.

The DNA for the CDR3 is TGTGCCATCAGAGAGCAGGGTGGCACTGAAGCTTTCTTT. It encodes CAIREQGGTEAFF. The chain recombines TRBV10-3 with TRBJ1-1, with a weak D call TRBD1 (5 bases). V lost 6 bases to trimming and J lost 4 bases, with 12 bases between them. CDR1 ENHRY and CDR2 SYGVKD come from the germline V gene. The CDR3 loop spans 13 amino acids.

This clonotype was counted a few times. The chain's CDR3 is CASSSDGQGGPYEQYF. The CDR3 DNA sequence: TGTGCCAGCAGCTCCGACGGACAGGGGGGACCCTACGAGCAGTACTTC. The genes are TRBV7-2 and TRBJ2-7, with 10 bases identical to TRBD1. CDR3 size: 16 residues. The germline V gene encodes CDR1 SGHTA and CDR2 FQGNSA. The V segment lost 4 bases and the J segment 2 bases; nucleotides outside the gene matches: 8.

The V call is TRBV20-1, the J call TRBJ2-1, with no clear D. V gave up 1 base and J gave up 0 bases, with 7 bases separating them. CDR1 and CDR2 from the germline V gene are DFQATT and SNEGSKA (reference sequence). This CDR3 has 14 residues. Here the CDR3 reads CSARGGNSYNEQFF. CDR3 DNA sequence: TGCAGTGCTAGAGGGGGAAACTCCTACAATGAGCAGTTCTTC.

The table lists this clonotype with a few counts. The rearrangement links TRBV20-1 to TRBJ2-3; the match to TRBD2 covers 10 bases. This CDR3 is 14 amino acids long. With 5 bases clipped from V and 5 bases from J, the junction kept 7 bases outside the gene matches. The V gene's germline CDR1 is DFQATT and CDR2 SNEGSKA (reference sequence). Written as DNA, the CDR3 is TGCAGTGCTTCTCTAGCGGGGGTCAGAGATACGCAGTATTTT. Translation gives CSASLAGVRDTQYF.